In its sample, the clone carrying this TCR beta chain was seen a few times. Its matching antigen is unknown. The entry originates in a study of Graves' ophthalmopathy and Graves' hyperthyroidism. Points from the study as a whole: Stable hyperthyroidism and ophthalmopathy were told apart by a 13-signature model, which achieved about 88% sensitivity and roughly 76% specificity. Ophthalmopathy progression was predicted by the model at 60% to 71% sensitivity and under 75% specificity.

V trimming: 4 bases; J trimming: 7 bases; junction bases outside the gene matches: 3. The germline gives CDR1 LGHDT, CDR2 YNNKEL (reference sequence). The CDR3 contains 14 residues. As the template, RNA transcripts were used to amplify TCR beta CDR3 regions. First-round RT-PCR relied on HTBI primers, and a second-round multiplex PCR came next. TCRdb independently ran MiXCR on the multiplex PCR reads; one entry per CDR3 protein. This sample has around 1.1 million distinct CDR3 sequences, with about two fifths found just once. Other autoimmune diseases, uncontrolled infections, pregnancy or lactation excluded patients from enrollment. Clinical symptoms, serum thyroxine, TRAb, thyroid ultrasound and orbital computed tomography determined diagnosis.

This chain links TRBV3-1 with TRBJ1-6, with 8 bases matching TRBD1. Sequencing was carried out using peripheral blood or thyroid tissue (not recorded which). The receptor was derived from an adult man with Graves' hyperthyroidism. The CDR3 DNA is TGTGCCAGCAGCCGGACAGGGCAAAATTCACCCCTCCACTTT. Its translation is CASSRTGQNSPLHF.